The 4 T cell receptor beta chains below come from one sample, sequenced in a study of shared clonotypes between healthy human individuals. The method was immunoSEQ multiplex PCR; TCRdb's version includes in-frame clones alone and lacks a portion of them. The sample consists of approximately 700,000 clones, roughly 72% of them appearing once. Input material: memory CD4+ T cells sorted from blood. The subset denotes: CD45RA-negative fraction. The receptor set was obtained from a woman aged 25 to 45 in good health.

The V gene is TRBV4-2, the J gene TRBJ2-7, with 8 bases fitting TRBD1. The CDR3 sequence is 16 residues long. With V trimmed by 2 bases and J by 5 bases, 11 bases remained unmatched. Germline V CDR1 and CDR2: LGHNA, YNFKEQ. CDR3 protein: CASSQPAGTGGHEQYF. The DNA of the CDR3 is TGTGCCAGCAGCCAACCGGCCGGGACAGGAGGCCACGAGCAGTACTTC.

V is TRBV19 and J is TRBJ2-1; D is tentatively TRBD1 or TRBD2 (5 bases each). This CDR3 is built from 14 residues. V was clipped by 7 bases and J by 4 bases, with 14 bases between them. Germline V gene data show CDR1 as LNHDA and CDR2 as SQIVND (reference sequence). The CDR3 region is CASTARGPYNEQFF. The DNA for the CDR3 is TGTGCCAGTACCGCCCGGGGCCCTTACAATGAGCAGTTCTTC.

J is TRBJ2-5 and V is TRBV5-4, with D perhaps TRBD2 (7 bases). Germline V gives CDR1 SGHNT, CDR2 YYREEE (reference sequence). The CDR3 runs 17 residues. V was shortened by 2 bases and J by 4 bases, with 21 bases between the two germline ends. CDR3 bases: TGTGCCAGCAGCTTCCGAGCGGGACACTCCGCCAGAGAGACCCAGTACTTC. Residues: CASSFRAGHSARETQYF.

The CDR3 is CASSSVGNTEAFF. The CDR3 DNA sequence: TGTGCCAGCAGTTCTGTGGGAAACACTGAAGCTTTCTTT. The chain has TRBV28 and TRBJ1-1; D is uncertain. The CDR3 is 13 amino acids. Trimming took off 4 bases at V and 2 bases at J, with 8 bases between the two ends. Germline lookup yields CDR1 MDHEN and CDR2 SYDVKM.